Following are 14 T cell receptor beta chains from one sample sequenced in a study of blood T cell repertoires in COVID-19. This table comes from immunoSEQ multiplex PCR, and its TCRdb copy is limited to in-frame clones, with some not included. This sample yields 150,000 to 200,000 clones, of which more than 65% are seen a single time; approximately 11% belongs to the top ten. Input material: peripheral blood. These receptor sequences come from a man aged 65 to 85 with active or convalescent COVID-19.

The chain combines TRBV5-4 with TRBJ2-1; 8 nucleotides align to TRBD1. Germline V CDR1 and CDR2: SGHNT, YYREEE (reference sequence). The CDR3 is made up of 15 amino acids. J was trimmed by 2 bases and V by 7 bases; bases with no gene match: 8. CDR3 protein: CASRDDRGTYNEQFF. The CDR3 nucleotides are TGTGCCAGCCGAGATGACAGGGGCACCTACAATGAGCAGTTCTTC. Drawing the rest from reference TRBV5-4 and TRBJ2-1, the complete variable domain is ETGVTQSPTHLIKTRGQQVTLRCSSQSGHNTVSWYQQALGQGPQFIFQYYREEENGRGNFPPRFSGLQFPNYSSELNVNALELDDSALYLCASRDDRGTYNEQFFGPGTRLTVL.

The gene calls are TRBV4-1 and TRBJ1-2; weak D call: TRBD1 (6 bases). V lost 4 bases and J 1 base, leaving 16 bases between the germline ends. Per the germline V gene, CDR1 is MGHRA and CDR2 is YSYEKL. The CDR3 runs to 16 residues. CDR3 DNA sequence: TGCGCCAGCAGCCCCCTATCCGGGACAATTAACTATGGCTACACCTTC. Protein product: CASSPLSGTINYGYTF.

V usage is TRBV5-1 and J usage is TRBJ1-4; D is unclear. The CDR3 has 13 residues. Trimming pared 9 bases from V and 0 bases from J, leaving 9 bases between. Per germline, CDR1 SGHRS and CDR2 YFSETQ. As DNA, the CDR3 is TGCGCCACCCGGGGTGCAACTAATGAAAAACTGTTTTTT. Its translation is CATRGATNEKLFF.

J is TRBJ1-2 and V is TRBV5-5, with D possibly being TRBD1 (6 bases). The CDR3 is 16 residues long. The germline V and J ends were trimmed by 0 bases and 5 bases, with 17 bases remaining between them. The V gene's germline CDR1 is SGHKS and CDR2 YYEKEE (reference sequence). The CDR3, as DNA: TGTGCCAGCAGCTTGGCCAGTAACGGGGGGGCTTATGGCTACACCTTC. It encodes CASSLASNGGAYGYTF. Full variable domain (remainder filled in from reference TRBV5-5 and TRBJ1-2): DAGVTQSPTHLIKTRGQQVTLRCSPISGHKSVSWYQQVLGQGPQFIFQYYEKEERGRGNFPDRFSARQFPNYSSELNVNALLLGDSALYLCASSLASNGGAYGYTFGSGTRLTVV.

The CDR3 sequence is CASSIGEGRSSYEQYF. Written as DNA, the CDR3 is TGTGCCAGTAGTATTGGGGAGGGGCGCAGCTCCTACGAGCAGTACTTC. The chain employs TRBV19 and TRBJ2-7; TRBD2 matches 7 bases. Germline lookup yields CDR1 LNHDA and CDR2 SQIVND (reference sequence). With 3 bases clipped from V and 0 bases from J, the junction kept 8 bases outside the gene matches. The CDR3 is 16 amino acids.

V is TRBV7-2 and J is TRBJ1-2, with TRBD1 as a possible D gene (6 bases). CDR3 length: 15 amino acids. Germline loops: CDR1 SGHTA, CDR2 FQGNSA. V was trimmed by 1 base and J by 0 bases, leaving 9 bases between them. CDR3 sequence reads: CASSLVQGANYGYTF. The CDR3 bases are TGTGCCAGCAGCTTAGTACAGGGAGCTAACTATGGCTACACCTTC.

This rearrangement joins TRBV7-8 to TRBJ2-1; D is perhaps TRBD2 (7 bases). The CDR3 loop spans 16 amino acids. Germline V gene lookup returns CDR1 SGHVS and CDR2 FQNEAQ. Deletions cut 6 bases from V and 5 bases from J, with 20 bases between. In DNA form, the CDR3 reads TGTGCCAGCAGGAAAGTACAGGGTGGGGGGGACAATGAGCAGTTCTTC. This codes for CASRKVQGGGDNEQFF.

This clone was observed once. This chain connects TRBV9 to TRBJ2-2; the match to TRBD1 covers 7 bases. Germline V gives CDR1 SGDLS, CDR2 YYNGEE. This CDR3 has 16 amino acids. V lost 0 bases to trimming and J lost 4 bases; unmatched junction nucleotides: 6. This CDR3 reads CASSVGPGGATGELFF. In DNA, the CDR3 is TGTGCCAGCAGCGTAGGGCCAGGGGGAGCCACCGGGGAGCTGTTTTTT. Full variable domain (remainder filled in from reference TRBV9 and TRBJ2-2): DSGVTQTPKHLITATGQRVTLRCSPRSGDLSVYWYQQSLDQGLQFLIQYYNGEERAKGNILERFSAQQFPDLHSELNLSSLELGDSALYFCASSVGPGGATGELFFGEGSRLTVL.

This chain's CDR3 is CASSQERTSGKLFF. In DNA, the CDR3 is TGCGCCAGCAGCCAAGAGAGGACAAGTGGGAAACTGTTTTTT. The rearrangement joins TRBV4-3 to TRBJ1-4; weak D call: TRBD1 (5 bases). Germline V gene lookup returns CDR1 LGHNA and CDR2 YSLEER. Trimming removed 0 bases from V and 11 bases from J, with 13 bases in between. CDR3 length: 14 amino acids.

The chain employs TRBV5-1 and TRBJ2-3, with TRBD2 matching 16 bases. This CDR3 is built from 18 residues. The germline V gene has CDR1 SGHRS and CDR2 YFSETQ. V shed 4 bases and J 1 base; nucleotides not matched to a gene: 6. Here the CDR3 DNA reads TGCGCCAGCAGCACCGGGACTAGCGGGAGGGCCGGCACAGATACGCAGTATTTT. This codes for CASSTGTSGRAGTDTQYF.

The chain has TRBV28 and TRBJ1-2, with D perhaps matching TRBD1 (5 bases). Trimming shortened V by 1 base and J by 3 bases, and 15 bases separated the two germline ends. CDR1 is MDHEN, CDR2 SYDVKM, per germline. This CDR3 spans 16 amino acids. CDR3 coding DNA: TGTGCCAGCAGTTTATTTGGACAAGCACTCTACTATGGCTACACCTTC. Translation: CASSLFGQALYYGYTF.

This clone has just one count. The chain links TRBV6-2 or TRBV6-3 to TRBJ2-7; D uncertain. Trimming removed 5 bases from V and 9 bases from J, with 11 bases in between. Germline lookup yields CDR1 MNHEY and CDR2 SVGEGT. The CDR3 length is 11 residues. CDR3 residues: CASSHPGGQYF. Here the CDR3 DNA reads TGTGCCAGCAGTCACCCGGGTGGGCAGTACTTC.

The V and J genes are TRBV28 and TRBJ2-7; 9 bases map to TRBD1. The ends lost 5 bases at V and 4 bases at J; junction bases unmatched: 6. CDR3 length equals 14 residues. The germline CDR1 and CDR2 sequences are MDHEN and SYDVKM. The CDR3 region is CASSRLQGAYEQYF. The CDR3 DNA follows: TGTGCCAGCAGTCGTTTACAGGGGGCTTACGAGCAGTACTTC.

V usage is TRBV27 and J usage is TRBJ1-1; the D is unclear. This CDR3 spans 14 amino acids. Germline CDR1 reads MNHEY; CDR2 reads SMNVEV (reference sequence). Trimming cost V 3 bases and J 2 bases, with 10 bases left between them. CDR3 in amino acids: CASSFGGSNTEAFF. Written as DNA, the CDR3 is TGTGCCAGCAGTTTCGGAGGGTCCAACACTGAAGCTTTCTTT.